The 17 T cell receptor beta chains below come from one sample, sequenced in a study of cytomegalovirus exposure and HLA in healthy donors (dated 2017 in TCRdb). The library was prepared using the immunoSEQ multiplex PCR assay. For the multiplex PCR, a mixture combining 60 forward primers for TCR Vbeta segments and 13 reverse primers for TCR Jbeta segments was used. Not all clones reach the TCRdb copy of this immuneACCESS table, which keeps in-frame sequences only. Checked studies attribute under half of the gap to unresolved V genes and leave the rest unexplained. A total of 95,000 to 150,000 clones appear in this sample, approximately 8% of them only once. The top ten clones comprise approximately 6.6% of the sample. Input material: PBMCs. The receptors come from a woman in her forties in good health and CMV-seropositive.

V gene TRBV18 combines with J gene TRBJ1-4; a weak D match, TRBD1 (6 bases). Germline V gives CDR1 KGHSH, CDR2 LQKENI. The V gene lost 6 bases and the J gene lost 4 bases, with 18 bases spanning the gap. This CDR3 has 16 residues. The CDR3 protein is CASSPSQGKLNEKLFF. The CDR3 DNA is TGTGCCAGCTCCCCCAGCCAGGGGAAACTTAATGAAAAACTGTTTTTT.

This clone was seen more than once but under ten times. The rearrangement joins TRBV7-8 to TRBJ1-4; D may be TRBD1 (6 bases). The germline CDR1 and CDR2 sequences are SGHVS and FQNEAQ. The V and J ends lost 4 bases and 8 bases respectively, with 17 bases between them. The CDR3 is 15 residues long. CDR3 coding DNA: TGTGCCAGCAGCTCTTTGACAGGTCCTATCGAAAAACTGTTTTTT. Translating gives CASSSLTGPIEKLFF.

The J gene is TRBJ2-7, the V gene TRBV11-3; D is possibly TRBD2 (6 bases). With 5 bases removed from V and 5 bases from J, the gap between germline ends came to 13 bases. The germline CDR1 and CDR2 sequences are SGHNT and YENEEA. The CDR3 sequence is 13 residues long. The CDR3 protein is CASSLAPSDEQYF. The CDR3 DNA is TGTGCCAGCAGCCTAGCGCCGTCAGACGAGCAGTACTTC.

J is TRBJ1-4 and V is TRBV4-2; 7 nucleotides line up with TRBD1. The CDR3 has 15 residues. Germline-derived CDR1 and CDR2 are LGHNA and YNFKEQ. Trimming removed 0 bases from V and 8 bases from J; junction bases left unmatched: 6. CDR3 coding DNA: TGTGCCAGCAGCCAAGATGGAAGGGGGCACGAAAAACTGTTTTTT. This gives the protein CASSQDGRGHEKLFF.

This clone was counted between two and nine times. V is TRBV7-9 and J is TRBJ1-1, with TRBD1 identical over 9 bases. V dropped 0 bases and J dropped 5; count of bases not matched to a gene: 4. CDR1 and CDR2 from the germline V gene are SEHNR and FQNEAQ (reference sequence). The CDR3 length is 15 residues. The CDR3 loop reads CASSLATGGSTEAFF. DNA of the CDR3: TGTGCCAGCAGCTTAGCGACAGGGGGTTCGACTGAAGCTTTCTTT.

The chain employs TRBV5-6 and TRBJ1-1, with D tentatively TRBD1 (5 bases). The CDR3 extends over 12 amino acids. Trimming removed 7 bases at V and 4 bases at J, with 11 bases between. The germline CDR1 and CDR2 sequences are SGHDT and YYEEEE. CDR3 protein: CASDQGGTEAFF. DNA for the CDR3: TGTGCCAGCGATCAGGGCGGCACTGAAGCTTTCTTT.

This clone was detected only a few times. The J gene is TRBJ1-1, the V gene TRBV27; TRBD1 matches 7 bases. Germline loops: CDR1 MNHEY, CDR2 SMNVEV (reference sequence). Trimming removed 4 bases from V and 1 base from J; junction bases left unmatched: 6. The CDR3 is 15 amino acids. CDR3 DNA: TGTGCCAGCAGTTCCTATCGGACAGGGAACACTGAAGCTTTCTTT. It is translated as CASSSYRTGNTEAFF.

The sample holds a few counts of this clone. The V call is TRBV7-9, the J call TRBJ1-1; a possible D gene is TRBD1 (5 bases). Deletions cut 1 base from V and 8 bases from J, with 8 bases between. CDR1 and CDR2 from the germline V gene are SEHNR and FQNEAQ (reference sequence). This CDR3 contains 12 residues. The CDR3 here is CASSLVQGEAFF. The CDR3 DNA sequence: TGTGCCAGCAGCTTAGTGCAGGGAGAAGCTTTCTTT.

This rearrangement joins TRBV5-6 to TRBJ2-1; 7 bases line up with TRBD1. Per the germline V gene, CDR1 is SGHDT and CDR2 is YYEEEE. The J segment lost 12 bases and the V segment lost 2 bases, leaving 14 bases of the junction unmatched. This CDR3 is 15 amino acids long. DNA for the CDR3: TGTGCCAGCAGCTTTGAATTGATAGGGACAGAATTGCAGTTCTTC. This encodes CASSFELIGTELQFF.

V and J are TRBV11-2 and TRBJ1-4; a possible D gene is TRBD1 (6 bases). Germline CDR1 reads SGHAT; CDR2 reads FQNNGV. This CDR3 spans 13 amino acids. V was shortened by 6 bases and J by 8 bases, with 13 bases between the two germline ends. CDR3 residues: CASSSGAMEKLFF. In nucleotides, the CDR3 is TGTGCCAGCAGTTCAGGGGCTATGGAAAAACTGTTTTTT.

In its sample, this clone was seen a few times. The chain carries TRBV6-1 and TRBJ1-5; TRBD1 might be the D (5 bases). CDR1 and CDR2 (germline): MNHNS, SASEGT. The CDR3 extends over 14 amino acids. The germline V and J ends were trimmed by 9 bases and 3 bases, with 15 bases remaining between them. CDR3 region: CASDKVGDNQPQHF. The CDR3 DNA follows: TGTGCCAGTGACAAGGTAGGGGACAATCAGCCCCAGCATTTT.

This clone was picked up a small number of times. CDR3 coding DNA: TGTGCCAGCAGCGTCCGGGACTTCTACGAGCAGTACTTC. It encodes CASSVRDFYEQYF. The chain couples TRBV13 to TRBJ2-7, with D maybe TRBD2 (6 bases). The CDR3 has 13 residues. V lost 5 bases to trimming and J lost 3 bases, with 11 bases between them. CDR1 PRHDT and CDR2 FYEKMQ come from the germline V gene (reference sequence).

This chain connects TRBV6-1 to TRBJ1-5, with TRBD1 matching 7 bases. CDR1 MNHNS and CDR2 SASEGT come from the germline V gene. With V trimmed by 2 bases and J by 7 bases, 2 bases remained unmatched. The CDR3 sequence is 13 residues long. The CDR3 loop reads CASSEQGEQPQHF. CDR3 nucleotide sequence: TGTGCCAGCAGTGAACAGGGGGAACAGCCCCAGCATTTT.

This clone was found a few times. The V call is TRBV5-4, the J call TRBJ1-2, with TRBD1 matching over 10 bases. The ends lost 5 bases at V and 2 bases at J; junction bases unmatched: 6. Germline CDR1 is SGHNT and CDR2 is YYREEE (reference sequence). This CDR3 contains 15 residues. Written as DNA, the CDR3 is TGTGCCAGCAGATTCATGGGACAGGGGAACTATGGCTACACCTTC. It encodes CASRFMGQGNYGYTF.

The table lists this clone with a few counts. The chain is built from TRBV30 and TRBJ2-7; 9 bases match TRBD2. CDR3 size: 13 residues. Trimming cost V 1 base and J 5 bases; bases outside gene matches: 3. CDR1 is GTSNPN, CDR2 SVGIG, per germline (reference sequence). The CDR3, as DNA: TGTGCCTGGAGTGATAGCGGGGGCGACGAGCAGTACTTC. As protein: CAWSDSGGDEQYF. The full variable domain, in which reference TRBV30 and TRBJ2-7 provide the parts outside the CDR3, is SQTIHQWPATLVQPVGSPLSLECTVEGTSNPNLYWYRQAAGRGLQLLFYSVGIGQISSEVPQNLSASRPQDRQFILSSKKLLLSDSGFYLCAWSDSGGDEQYFGPGTRLTVT.

This clone was observed a few times. The chain joins TRBV5-1 to TRBJ1-5; no clear D gene. The V and J ends lost 4 bases and 6 bases respectively, with 14 bases between them. Per the germline V gene, CDR1 is SGHRS and CDR2 is YFSETQ. This CDR3 comprises 14 residues. CDR3 protein: CASSPGGFSQPQHF. CDR3 DNA sequence: TGCGCCAGCAGCCCCGGAGGGTTTAGTCAGCCCCAGCATTTT.

This sequence joins TRBV6-6 and TRBJ1-2, with a tentative D call TRBD1 (5 bases). V lost 2 bases and J lost 6, with 7 bases in between. The germline V gene encodes CDR1 MNHNY and CDR2 SVGAGI (reference sequence). This CDR3 comprises 12 residues. CDR3 DNA sequence: TGTGCCAGCAGTTACCCGACAGATGGCTACACCTTC. Encoded protein: CASSYPTDGYTF.